This TCR beta chain was captured by sequencing in a study of radiotherapy plus CTLA-4 blockade in lung cancer listed by TCRdb under 2018. For context, the study as a whole: Among the enrolled patients, about 20% had an objective response, and about 30% reached disease control.

As concerns this clone: Its binding antigen is unknown. Base qualities are not at hand, and no much larger clone is one base apart.

The study evaluated CTLA-4 blockade (ipilimumab) given together with focal radiation therapy in patients who had chemo-refractory metastatic non-small-cell lung cancer. Trimmed from V: 2 bases; trimmed from J: 2 bases; junction bases lacking a gene match: 6. Taken from cysteine to phenylalanine, the CDR3 has 17 residues. Kept here is only the CDR3 DNA, which spans 51 bases and is read in frame from base 1. CDR1 is given as MNHEY and CDR2 as SMNVEV, both from the germline V gene (reference sequence). Library creation used the immunoSEQ multiplex PCR assay. TCRdb's version of the immuneACCESS table is confined to in-frame rearrangements and falls short of the full clone set. An unresolved V gene accounts for under half of the shortfall where checked; the remainder is of unknown origin. The sample records 50,000 to 70,000 clones, approximately 82% of which are singletons. Of the sample, approximately 6.1% is held by the ten largest clones.

What the authors observed across the whole study: Increased serum interferon-beta after radiation, together with early dynamic changes in blood T cell clones, were reported to be the strongest predictors of response. After treatment with radiotherapy and ipilimumab, TCR clones that came from tumors expanded in the peripheral blood.

Sequences were derived from peripheral blood, sampled from a patient treated with radiotherapy plus ipilimumab. This clonotype was sampled from a human donor with non-small cell lung cancer whose response to radiotherapy plus ipilimumab could not be evaluated. Rearrangement joined TRBV27 to TRBJ2-7; the central 13 bases match TRBD2. This receptor has the CDR3 CASSLRGLAGSPYEQYF. The DNA is TGTGCCAGCAGTTTAAGGGGACTAGCGGGAAGTCCCTACGAGCAGTACTTC.